This T cell receptor (beta chain) originates from a study of spatial heterogeneity in lung cancer. Looking at the study overall: Counts of TCR transcripts in tumor regions correlated strongly with a matched bulk RNA-seq T cell module score. Broader study findings: The estimated TCR-seq coverage of tumor T cells amounted to roughly 7% when looking at alpha chains and about 14% when looking at beta chains. Counts that tracked tumor mutation counts were those of expanded intratumoral alpha and beta TCRs.

Time point specified: sample taken at primary tumor resection. Untreated early-stage non-small cell lung cancer patients, over 55 in total, were the donors. No cell sorting; template was whole RNA from tumor, lung tissue or PBMC. The CDR3 is 14 amino acids. Trimming removed 4 bases from V and 6 bases from J, with 13 bases in between. This clonotype was picked up many times. Its specificity is unknown. TCRdb reprocessed the 5' RACE reads via MiXCR and lists one record per CDR3 protein. The top ten clones hold roughly 23% of a sample with 15,000 to 20,000 distinct CDR3 sequences, around 8.1% of them seen once.

This TCR derives from a male donor with early-stage non-small cell lung cancer. The chain employs TRBV12-3 or TRBV12-4 and TRBJ2-1; weak D call: TRBD1 (5 bases). The sample in question was lung tumor tissue, obtained at surgery. The CDR3 is CASSSPGWVNEQFF. The CDR3 DNA reads TGTGCCAGCAGTTCCCCAGGGTGGGTCAATGAGCAGTTCTTC.